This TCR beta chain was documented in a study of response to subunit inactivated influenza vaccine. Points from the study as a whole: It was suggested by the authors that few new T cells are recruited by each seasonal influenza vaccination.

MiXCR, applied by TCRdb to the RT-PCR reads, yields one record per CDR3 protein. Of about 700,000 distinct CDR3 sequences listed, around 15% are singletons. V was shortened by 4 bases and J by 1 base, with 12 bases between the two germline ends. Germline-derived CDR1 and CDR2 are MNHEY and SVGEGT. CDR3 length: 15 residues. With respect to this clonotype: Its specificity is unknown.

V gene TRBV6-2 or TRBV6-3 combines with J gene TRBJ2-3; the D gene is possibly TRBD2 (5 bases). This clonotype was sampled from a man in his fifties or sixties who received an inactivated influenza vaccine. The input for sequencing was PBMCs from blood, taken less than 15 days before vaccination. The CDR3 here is CASSSLAFGTDTQYF. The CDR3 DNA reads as TGTGCCAGCAGTTCGCTAGCATTCGGCACAGATACGCAGTATTTT.